This T cell receptor beta chain was captured in a study of T cells in localized non-small cell lung cancer. Study results and limitations: Higher T cell density in the blood was associated with longer overall survival, whereas higher adjacent-lung clonality associated with shorter survival.

Germline CDR1 reads SNHLY; CDR2 reads FYNNEI. The CDR3 totals 12 residues. With 3 bases removed from V and 4 bases from J, the gap between germline ends came to 6 bases. Some clones are missing from TCRdb's copy, which holds only in-frame ones; the method was immunoSEQ multiplex PCR. The sample has tens of thousands of clones; 88% are singletons. As to this clone: Its antigen remains unidentified.

This receptor was obtained from a female donor aged 60 or older with stage III squamous cell lung carcinoma. Sequences were derived from peripheral blood, sampled before any cancer treatment. This chain uses TRBV2 with TRBJ1-2, with a possible D match to TRBD1 (6 bases). The CDR3 loop reads CASSDRGYGYTF. The CDR3 coding sequence is TGTGCCAGCAGTGACAGGGGCTATGGCTACACCTTC.